This passage covers 9 T cell receptor beta chains from one sample sequenced in a study of beta chain features in type 1 diabetes. Sequencing targeted expressed TCRB transcripts, as all isolated RNA had been reverse transcribed. Libraries were prepared by immunoSEQ multiplex PCR; TCRdb keeps only in-frame clonotypes and omits some of them. This table has a few hundred thousand clones, less than 15% appearing once. The sequenced sample was naive CD4+ T cells from blood. The origin of the receptors is a young woman in good health.

This clone showed up just once. This chain joins TRBV13 and TRBJ2-7; D unclear. V lost 2 bases to trimming and J lost 7 bases, with 15 bases between them. CDR1 PRHDT and CDR2 FYEKMQ come from the germline V gene (reference sequence). The CDR3 has 14 amino acids. CDR3 bases: TGTGCCAGCAGCTTATTCCCGTGGGCTAATGAGCAGTACTTC. As protein: CASSLFPWANEQYF.

The chain carries TRBV5-1 and TRBJ2-7, with TRBD1 identical over 10 bases. The ends lost 4 bases at V and 3 bases at J; junction bases unmatched: 10. Germline V gives CDR1 SGHRS, CDR2 YFSETQ. The CDR3 runs 16 residues. CDR3 sequence: CASSTNRDRGIYEQYF. Written as DNA, the CDR3 is TGCGCCAGCAGCACCAACCGGGACAGGGGAATCTACGAGCAGTACTTC.

This chain's CDR3 is CASSLGTGRQPQHF. CDR3 in DNA: TGTGCCAGCAGTTTAGGGACAGGGCGCCAGCCCCAGCATTTT. The chain links TRBV27 to TRBJ1-5, with 9 nucleotides matching TRBD1. CDR1 and CDR2 from the germline V gene are MNHEY and SMNVEV (reference sequence). The CDR3 is 14 residues long. The ends lost 2 bases at V and 7 bases at J; junction bases unmatched: 3.

In its sample, this clone was seen a few times. The chain links TRBV5-1 to TRBJ2-1; TRBD2 aligns across 11 bases. Germline V gives CDR1 SGHRS, CDR2 YFSETQ. The CDR3 covers 14 residues. The V gene end was trimmed by 5 bases and the J gene end by 5 bases; junction bases not matched to a gene: 3. The CDR3: CASSGLAGDNEQFF. DNA for the CDR3: TGCGCCAGCAGTGGACTAGCGGGTGACAATGAGCAGTTCTTC.

The rearrangement links TRBV5-6 to TRBJ2-5; D unresolved. The germline V gene has CDR1 SGHDT and CDR2 YYEEEE. The V gene lost 1 base and the J gene lost 5 bases, with 12 bases spanning the gap. CDR3 length equals 14 residues. Here the CDR3 DNA reads TGTGCCAGCAGCTTGACCGTCGCAGTGGAGACCCAGTACTTC. It specifies CASSLTVAVETQYF. The full variable domain, with the rest looked up from reference TRBV5-6 and TRBJ2-5, is DAGVTQSPTHLIKTRGQQVTLRCSPKSGHDTVSWYQQALGQGPQFIFQYYEEEERQRGNFPDRFSGHQFPNYSSELNVNALLLGDSALYLCASSLTVAVETQYFGPGTRLLVL.

As for this clone: A junction end diverges from the germline sequence, so it may reflect a read error. The chain employs TRBV5-4 and TRBJ2-5, with TRBD2 as a possible D gene (5 bases). The CDR3 runs to 15 residues. CDR1 and CDR2 from the germline V gene are SGHNT and YYREEE (reference sequence). DNA for the CDR3: TGCGCCAGCAGCCAACAACTAGATACCGGGGAGACCCAGTACTTC. Translation gives CASSQQLDTGETQYF.

V and J are TRBV30 and TRBJ2-1, with D unclear. Germline loops: CDR1 GTSNPN, CDR2 SVGIG (reference sequence). The V end lost 2 bases, the J end lost 7 bases, and 9 bases lay between the germline ends. This CDR3 is 12 amino acids long. The CDR3 DNA is TGTGCCTGGAGTCGAGACTCAAATGAGCAGTTCTTC. Amino acids: CAWSRDSNEQFF.

This clone was counted a few times. V usage is TRBV29-1 and J usage is TRBJ1-1; TRBD1 agrees at 9 bases. The CDR3 extends over 11 amino acids. The germline V gene has CDR1 SQVTM and CDR2 ANQGSEA. J lost 11 bases, V lost 7 bases, and 8 bases had no gene match. The CDR3 sequence: CSAGQGEGAFF. The CDR3 nucleotides are TGCAGCGCGGGACAGGGTGAGGGGGCTTTCTTT.

In this sample, this clone turned up a few times. V is TRBV29-1 and J is TRBJ1-4; 7 bases agree with TRBD1. J was trimmed by 8 bases and V by 0 bases; bases with no gene match: 6. CDR1 and CDR2 (germline): SQVTM, ANQGSEA. The CDR3 contains 14 residues. CDR3 DNA sequence: TGCAGCGTTGAAGAGCCAGGGGGGCGGGAAAAACTGTTTTTT. Translated: CSVEEPGGREKLFF.